Reported below is one T cell receptor beta chain. What it recognizes is unknown. These data belong to a study of shared clonotypes between healthy human individuals. Turning to the study itself: Three plates each covered CD4 naive and memory; CD8 naive two, CD8 memory one. General study results and limits: Among the subsets, naive ones generally showed larger estimated richness than memory ones. Generation probabilities of non-shared clonotypes were lower (relative to those shared by all four donors).

The repertoire was sequenced with immunoSEQ multiplex PCR; TCRdb's copy has only in-frame clones and lacks some. The sample contains 2,500,000 or so clones, roughly 93% of which appear only once. Per the germline V gene, CDR1 is MDHEN and CDR2 is SYDVKM. The CDR3 is 13 amino acids. J was trimmed by 4 bases and V by 2 bases; bases with no gene match: 1. The rearrangement uses TRBV28 and TRBJ1-1; 7 positions agree with TRBD1. The TCR comes from a young man in good health. Some clones in this sample may be carry-over from other donors' samples. The sequenced sample was naive CD4+ T cells from PBMCs. This sample's subset: CD45RA+ positively selected. The DNA of the CDR3 is TGTGCCAGCAGTTTAGACAGGGTCACTGAAGCTTTCTTT. Its translation is CASSLDRVTEAFF.